This T cell receptor beta chain was profiled in a study of blood T cell repertoires in COVID-19. For the study at large: PBMCs, B-cell-depleted T cells, or T cells provided the cDNA or gDNA that made up the material.

V lost 5 bases to trimming and J lost 1 base; unmatched junction nucleotides: 5. The CDR3 covers 14 residues. Germline V lookup: CDR1 SGHRS, CDR2 YFSETQ. This clone was seen once. In the original analysis: Reference gene primer amplification in the assay estimated nucleated cell counts. Sequenced by immunoSEQ multiplex PCR; TCRdb stores in-frame clones only, minus some. That table is the source of V, J and clone size, and D and trimming were worked out from the DNA. The sample comprises under 250,000 clones, around 81% of which are singletons, and approximately 4.8% rests with the top ten. This sequence was found in a man aged 50 to 60 with active or convalescent COVID-19. The sample comprised peripheral blood. The rearrangement links TRBV5-1 to TRBJ2-7, with 8 bases lining up with TRBD2. In nucleotides, the CDR3 is TGCGCCAGCAGTTTCGTAGCGGGGTCCTACGAGCAGTACTTC. It yields the protein CASSFVAGSYEQYF. The full variable domain, its missing parts supplied by reference TRBV5-1 and TRBJ2-7, is KAGVTQTPRYLIKTRGQQVTLSCSPISGHRSVSWYQQTPGQGLQFLFEYFSETQRNKGNFPGRFSGRQFSNSRSEMNVSTLELGDSALYLCASSFVAGSYEQYFGPGTRLTVT.